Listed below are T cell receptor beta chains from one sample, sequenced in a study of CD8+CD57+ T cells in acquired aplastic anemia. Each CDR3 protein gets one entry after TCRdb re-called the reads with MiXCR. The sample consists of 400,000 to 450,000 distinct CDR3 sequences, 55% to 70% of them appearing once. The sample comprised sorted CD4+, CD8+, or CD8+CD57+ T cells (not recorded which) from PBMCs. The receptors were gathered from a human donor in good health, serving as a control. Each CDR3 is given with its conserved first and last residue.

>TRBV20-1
CSAISVRGRSTDTQYF
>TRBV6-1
CASSGTGRPQPQHF
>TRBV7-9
CASSEAAPALKYCYTF
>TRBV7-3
CASSGLGPYGQSF
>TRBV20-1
CSARGPAGDKQYF
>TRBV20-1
CSAGDPNGEQPQHF
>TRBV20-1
CSARDASTGEYEQYF
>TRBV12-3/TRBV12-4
CASSLRPDSGEQFF
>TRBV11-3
CASSLDREISTDTQYF
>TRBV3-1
CASSQDRTGRGFF
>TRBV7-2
CASSLLSSGNTIYF
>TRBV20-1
CSANGNTGELFF
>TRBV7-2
CASSSGTPAGLTPNEQFF
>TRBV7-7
CASSFPPGAMNTYAFF
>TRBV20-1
CSADSGALYYF
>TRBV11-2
CASSNLLGRNTIYF
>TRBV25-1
CASSLGGLRNTEAFF
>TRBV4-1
CATSYGTGNQPQHF
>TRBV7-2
CARSATGGANTGELFF
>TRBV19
CASSPRENADTLYF
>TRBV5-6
CASSLAGGSYEQYF
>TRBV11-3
CASSVARGTFSGNTIYF
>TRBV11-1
CASSSSASHTEAFF
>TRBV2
CASSVKGVNSEAFF
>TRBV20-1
CSVTQGALNTFF
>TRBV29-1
CSATTRQGFYDKYF
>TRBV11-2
CASSLGDSLNEKLFF
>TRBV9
CASSVDPADEQYF
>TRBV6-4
CASSEGGWGYTF
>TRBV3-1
CASSQKDRGNEKLFF
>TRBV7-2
CASCTGGGGNNQYF
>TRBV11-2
CASSLGATGHPGELFF
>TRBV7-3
CASRVGRGYYEQYF
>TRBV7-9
CASSPIRGQSGELFF
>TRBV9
CASSFRLDSYNEQFF
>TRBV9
CASSVGRLHREDEYF
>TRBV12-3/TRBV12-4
CASSFLEAFF
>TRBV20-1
CSANPQGYYYEQYF
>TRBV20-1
CSARGGKGDTQYF
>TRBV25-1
CASSFSGADTQYF
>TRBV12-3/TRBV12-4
CASSLKGAGYEQYF
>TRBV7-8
CASSQTGGQYEQYYF
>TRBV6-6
CASKLNGRVGGSPLHF
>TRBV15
CATSLDRAHEQYF
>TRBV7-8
CASSSGEENYRYSF
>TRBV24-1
CATSSSGVSYEQYF
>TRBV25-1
CASSEGGGNEGEQYF